One sample yielded the 11 T cell receptor beta chains listed below, sequenced in a study of T-cell memory formation after mild COVID-19. TCRdb re-analysed the 5' RACE reads in MiXCR, keeping a single row per CDR3 protein. The table shows around 200,000 distinct CDR3 sequences, with 20% to 25% occurring only once. The specimen was PBMCs or a T cell subset sorted from them (not recorded which). The receptors were sampled from an adult woman who had mild COVID-19 (a few samples of this study predate the infection). Cell type and time point are not known.

This clonotype appeared a few times. CDR3 residues: CATSDLGDTTNEQFF. Written as DNA, the CDR3 is TGTGCCACCAGTGATTTAGGGGACACCACCAATGAGCAGTTCTTC. This chain connects TRBV24-1 to TRBJ2-1, with D possibly TRBD1 on 6 matching bases. V was pared by 1 base and J by 6 bases, with 12 bases between. Per germline, CDR1 KGHDR and CDR2 SFDVKD. The CDR3 length is 15 residues.

This chain joins TRBV29-1 and TRBJ2-3; TRBD2 aligns across 10 bases. The CDR3 sequence is 15 residues long. Per germline, CDR1 SQVTM and CDR2 ANQGSEA. The junction had 6 bases not matched to a gene; V was cut back by 0 bases and J by 6 bases. The CDR3 DNA follows: TGCAGCGTTGAAGAGGTAGCGGGAGGTAGCGATACGCAGTATTTT. Translation gives CSVEEVAGGSDTQYF.

In its sample, this clonotype was seen a few times. The chain is built from TRBV4-1 and TRBJ1-1; the match to TRBD1 covers 7 bases. Per germline, CDR1 MGHRA and CDR2 YSYEKL. The trim removed 0 bases at V and 3 bases at J, leaving 4 bases unmatched. There are 15 residues in the CDR3. The CDR3 is CASSQDRGQYTEAFF. The CDR3 DNA reads as TGCGCCAGCAGCCAAGATCGGGGACAGTACACTGAAGCTTTCTTT.

This clonotype was observed a handful of times. V and J are TRBV29-1 and TRBJ2-1; 7 bases are a match to TRBD2. The CDR3 is made up of 15 amino acids. Germline-derived CDR1 and CDR2 are SQVTM and ANQGSEA. V lost 3 bases to trimming and J lost 7 bases; unmatched junction nucleotides: 12. CDR3 in DNA: TGCAGCGTTGAGACTAGCCGCCCCGTCTGGAATGAGCAGTTCTTC. Translation: CSVETSRPVWNEQFF.

The chain carries TRBV9 and TRBJ2-5; tentative D call: TRBD1 (5 bases). With 0 bases removed from V and 5 bases from J, the gap between germline ends came to 17 bases. CDR1 SGDLS and CDR2 YYNGEE come from the germline V gene. The length of the CDR3 is 16 residues. DNA for the CDR3: TGTGCCAGCAGCGTAGCTTTGGCAGGGCTGGAGGAGACCCAGTACTTC. This translates into CASSVALAGLEETQYF.

The chain links TRBV9 to TRBJ2-2; the D call may be TRBD1 or TRBD2 (5 bases each). Trimming took 4 bases from V and 8 from J, leaving 12 bases between them. The CDR3 totals 13 residues. The germline V gene encodes CDR1 SGDLS and CDR2 YYNGEE. CDR3 in amino acids: CASSPEGWGELFF. The DNA for the CDR3 is TGTGCCAGCAGCCCAGAGGGGTGGGGGGAGCTGTTTTTT.

This clonotype occurred many times. V usage is TRBV20-1 and J usage is TRBJ1-5, with D possibly being TRBD1 (5 bases). CDR1 and CDR2 (germline): DFQATT, SNEGSKA (reference sequence). V was cut by 6 bases and J by 4 bases, with 13 bases left in between. The CDR3 sequence is 13 residues long. In DNA, the CDR3 is TGCAGTGCAAGGGGTCCCGAAAATCAGCCCCAGCATTTT. Amino acid sequence: CSARGPENQPQHF.

This clonotype appeared a few times. This sequence joins TRBV4-1 and TRBJ1-1, with 7 bases identical to TRBD1. The J segment lost 10 bases and the V segment lost 0 bases, leaving 8 bases of the junction unmatched. The CDR3 contains 14 residues. Per the germline V gene, CDR1 is MGHRA and CDR2 is YSYEKL. CDR3 amino acids: CASSQDGGGGGAFF. The CDR3 nucleotides are TGCGCCAGCAGCCAAGATGGAGGGGGCGGCGGAGCTTTCTTT.

This clonotype was recorded many times. This rearrangement joins TRBV7-9 to TRBJ1-1; D is perhaps TRBD1 (6 bases). The CDR3 is made up of 16 amino acids. Deletions cut 7 bases from V and 5 bases from J, with 23 bases between. The germline gives CDR1 SEHNR, CDR2 FQNEAQ (reference sequence). For the CDR3, the DNA is TGTGCCAGCAACCCGACCCGAGGGGGTGGTAAAACTGAAGCTTTCTTT. It codes for CASNPTRGGGKTEAFF.

This clonotype has a handful of counts. This chain connects TRBV7-9 to TRBJ2-1; 13 bases align to TRBD2. Germline V gene data show CDR1 as SEHNR and CDR2 as FQNEAQ (reference sequence). This CDR3 is 17 amino acids long. V gave up 5 bases and J gave up 1 base; unmatched junction bases: 5. Here the CDR3 reads CASSPRTSGGSYNEQFF. The CDR3 bases are TGTGCCAGCAGCCCGAGGACTAGCGGGGGTTCCTACAATGAGCAGTTCTTC.

In this sample, this clonotype turned up a few times. The chain links TRBV28 to TRBJ2-7; 12 bases are shared with TRBD1. This CDR3 has 14 residues. The germline V gene encodes CDR1 MDHEN and CDR2 SYDVKM. The V segment lost 6 bases and the J segment 5 bases; nucleotides outside the gene matches: 5. The CDR3 DNA follows: TGTGCCAGCAGCTGGGACAGGGGGCAGGACGAGCAGTACTTC. As protein: CASSWDRGQDEQYF.